This entry is about one T cell receptor (beta chain). Antigen specificity is unknown. The data derive from a study of cytomegalovirus exposure and HLA in healthy donors. Study-wide points: Highest at DRB1 and lowest at HLA-C, TCR association rates differed among HLA loci in a later analysis. By a later analysis, the bulk of CMV-associated TCR beta chains appeared HLA-restricted. The listing of roughly 160 TCR beta chains classed them as cytomegalovirus-associated.

V shed 6 bases and J shed 10 bases, with 10 bases lying between them. Germline CDR1 and CDR2: MDHEN and SYDVKM. CDR3 length equals 12 residues. The PCR used 60 Vbeta and 13 Jbeta primers. Data came from immunoSEQ multiplex PCR; TCRdb stores just in-frame clones and leaves some out. The table includes 270,000 or so clones, approximately 91% detected once. This sequence joins TRBV28 and TRBJ2-6; perhaps TRBD1 as D (5 bases). The sequenced sample was PBMCs. This clonotype was obtained from a girl aged 2 to 10 in good health and CMV-seronegative. The CDR3 loop reads CASRKTVNVLTF. CDR3 nucleotides: TGTGCCAGCAGGAAGACAGTTAACGTCCTGACTTTC. The full variable domain, in which reference TRBV28 and TRBJ2-6 provide the parts outside the CDR3, is DVKVTQSSRYLVKRTGEKVFLECVQDMDHENMFWYRQDPGLGLRLIYFSYDVKMKEKGDIPEGYSVSREKKERFSLILESASTNQTSMYLCASRKTVNVLTFGAGSRLTVL.